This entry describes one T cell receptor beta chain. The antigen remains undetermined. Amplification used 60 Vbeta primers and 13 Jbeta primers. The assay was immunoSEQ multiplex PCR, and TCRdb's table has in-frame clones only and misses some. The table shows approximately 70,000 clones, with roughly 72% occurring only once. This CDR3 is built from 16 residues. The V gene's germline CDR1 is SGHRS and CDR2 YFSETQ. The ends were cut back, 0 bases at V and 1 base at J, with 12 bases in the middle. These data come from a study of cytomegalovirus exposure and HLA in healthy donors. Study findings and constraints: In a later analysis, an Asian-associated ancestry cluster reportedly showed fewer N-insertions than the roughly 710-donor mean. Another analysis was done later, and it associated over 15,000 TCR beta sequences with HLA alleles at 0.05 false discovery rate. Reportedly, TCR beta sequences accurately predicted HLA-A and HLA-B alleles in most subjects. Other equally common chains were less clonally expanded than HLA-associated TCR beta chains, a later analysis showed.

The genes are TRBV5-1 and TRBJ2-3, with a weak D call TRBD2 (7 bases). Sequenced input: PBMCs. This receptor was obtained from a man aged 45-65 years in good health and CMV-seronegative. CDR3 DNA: TGCGCCAGCAGCTTGGAGGGGGGGTCGGGCACAGATACGCAGTATTTT. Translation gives CASSLEGGSGTDTQYF. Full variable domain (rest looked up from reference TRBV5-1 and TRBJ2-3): KAGVTQTPRYLIKTRGQQVTLSCSPISGHRSVSWYQQTPGQGLQFLFEYFSETQRNKGNFPGRFSGRQFSNSRSEMNVSTLELGDSALYLCASSLEGGSGTDTQYFGPGTRLTVL.